This T cell receptor (beta chain) was sequenced in a study of blood T cell repertoires in COVID-19. Those enrolled, adults aged 18 to 89 years, came from under 25 US areas. With 4 bases removed from V and 0 bases from J, the gap between germline ends came to 13 bases. The CDR3 length is 17 residues. CDR1 MNHEY and CDR2 SMNVEV come from the germline V gene (reference sequence). As processed by the authors: Counts of nucleated cells, estimated from reference gene primer amplification, were obtained. Measured with immunoSEQ multiplex PCR; TCRdb has only the in-frame clones, and not every one. V, J and clone size were drawn from that table, and D and trimming were deduced from the DNA. The table lists over 110,000 clones, roughly 84% of them singletons, with under 4.5% in the top ten.

The TCR originated in a middle-aged man in a cohort exposed to, infected with or recovered from COVID-19 (not recorded which). The source material was PBMCs or T cells enriched from blood (not recorded which). This chain uses TRBV27 with TRBJ1-6, with D possibly matching TRBD1 (6 bases). The DNA for the CDR3 is TGTGCCAGCAGTTCCTACGGACAGATCTCCTATAATTCACCCCTCCACTTT. Its translation is CASSSYGQISYNSPLHF.